This is a list of T cell receptor beta chains from one sample in a study of blood T cell repertoires in COVID-19. Produced via immunoSEQ multiplex PCR; TCRdb's table is partial and in-frame only. This table holds more than 85,000 clones, 75% to 90% found once. Sequencing used peripheral blood. These receptors originate from a human donor in a cohort sampled during active COVID-19. CDR3s include the opening cysteine and the closing phenylalanine or tryptophan. Each record gives: V gene, clone size, D gene, J gene, CDR3 DNA, CDR3 protein. A D gene is named only where the DNA matches it firmly. Only some rows state a clone size, as once, few, many or a class for expanded clones.

TRBV19	few	.	TRBJ1-5	TGTGCCAGTAGTTACAGGTTATATCAGCCCCAGCATTTT	CASSYRLYQPQHF
TRBV18	.	TRBD2	TRBJ2-5	TGTGCCAGCTCACCGAATGCGGGGGGAACCCAAGAGACCCAGTACTTC	CASSPNAGGTQETQYF
TRBV21-1	.	.	TRBJ1-5	TGTGCCAGCAGCAAAGAGGGGGACCGGCATCAGCCCCAGCATTTT	CASSKEGDRHQPQHF
TRBV12-5	.	TRBD1	TRBJ2-2	TGTGCTAGTGGTTTGCCCCGGACAGGGGACACCGGGGAGCTGTTTTTT	CASGLPRTGDTGELFF
TRBV6-2/TRBV6-3	.	.	TRBJ2-7	TGTGCCAGCAGTTACGGCACGGGGGGCACCTACGAGCAGTACTTC	CASSYGTGGTYEQYF
TRBV7-6	.	TRBD2	TRBJ2-3	TGTGCCAGCAGCTTAGCCCAACTGACTAGCTACGATACGCAGTATTTT	CASSLAQLTSYDTQYF
TRBV21-1	few	.	TRBJ1-2	TGTGCCAGCAGCAAGTTTCTTAAGAGGGAAGTTAATGGCTACACCTTC	CASSKFLKREVNGYTF
TRBV28	.	TRBD1	TRBJ2-3	TGTGCCAGCAGTTCCACAGGGGGCCGGAGGACAGATACGCAGTATTTT	CASSSTGGRRTDTQYF
TRBV18	.	.	TRBJ1-6	TGTGCCAGCTCACTCAAGGGAGACCAGGCATCTTCACCCCTCCACTTT	CASSLKGDQASSPLHF
TRBV7-2	.	.	TRBJ1-1	TGTGCCAGCAGCTTACGGCGGGGCCCCGAAAATGAAGCTTTCTTT	CASSLRRGPENEAFF
TRBV19	.	TRBD2	TRBJ2-5	TGTGCCAGTAGTATCGGGGGGAAGGCGGAAGAGACCCAGTACTTC	CASSIGGKAEETQYF
TRBV24-1	once	TRBD1	TRBJ1-1	TGTGCCACCAGTGATTACAGGGGGGAAGCTTTCTTT	CATSDYRGEAFF
TRBV5-1	.	TRBD2	TRBJ2-3	TGCGCCAGCAGCGAGGTTAGCGGGGGCCCCCTCGGAGATACGCAGTATTTT	CASSEVSGGPLGDTQYF
TRBV18	.	.	TRBJ2-7	TGTGCCAGCTCATCCGAACCCGGTACCCCGGGGTCCTACGAGCAGTACTTC	CASSSEPGTPGSYEQYF
TRBV21-1	.	.	TRBJ2-7	TGTGCCAGCAGCGTTTCCCCCGGGAGTGGGTCCTACGAGCAGTACTTC	CASSVSPGSGSYEQYF
TRBV6-5	.	TRBD1	TRBJ1-3	TGTGCCAGCAGGGGGTTGACAGGGAAGAAGAACACCATATATTTT	CASRGLTGKKNTIYF
TRBV6-1	.	.	TRBJ2-1	TGTGCCAGCAGTGAGTCAGGGACATCCTACAATGAGCAGTTCTTC	CASSESGTSYNEQFF
TRBV28	.	TRBD2	TRBJ2-5	TGTGCCAGCAGCACATCCGGACTAGCGGGACCCGGGGAGACCCAGTACTTC	CASSTSGLAGPGETQYF
TRBV4-2	.	TRBD1	TRBJ1-4	TGTGCCAGCAGCCCTAACAGGGGGCAGGGTGAAAAACTGTTTTTT	CASSPNRGQGEKLFF
TRBV5-1	.	TRBD1	TRBJ1-1	TGCGCCAGCAGCTCCCCGGGACAGGGATCCCAAGCTTTCTTT	CASSSPGQGSQAFF
TRBV2	.	TRBD1	TRBJ2-7	TGTGCCAGCAGGGTCCGGACAGGGAGTTCGTGGGAGCAGTACTTC	CASRVRTGSSWEQYF
TRBV19	.	.	TRBJ1-1	TGTGCCAGTAGTTTCGCTCCGGGGGGGAGCACTGAAGCTTTCTTT	CASSFAPGGSTEAFF
TRBV28	.	TRBD2	TRBJ2-1	TGTGCCAGCAGTTCCCTAGCGGGAGCTATCGATGAGCAGTTCTTC	CASSSLAGAIDEQFF
TRBV24-1	.	.	TRBJ2-7	TGTGCCACCAGTGATCCCTTACTAGTTCCCAGCTCCTACGAGCAGTACTTC	CATSDPLLVPSSYEQYF
TRBV7-9	once	TRBD2	TRBJ2-5	TGTGCCAGCAGCTTGGTTTCTAGCGGGGTGCGTGAGACCCAGTACTTC	CASSLVSSGVRETQYF
TRBV27	.	TRBD1	TRBJ2-3	TGTGCCAGCAGTTTATGGGACAGAGCCACAGATACGCAGTATTTT	CASSLWDRATDTQYF
TRBV23-1	few	.	TRBJ2-5	TGCGCCAGCAGTCAATCATCTGGGGAGAGATCACAAGAGACCCAGTACTTC	CASSQSSGERSQETQYF
TRBV2	.	.	TRBJ2-1	TGTGCCAGCAGTGAAGCGTACCGGACTGCGTACAATGAGCAGTTCTTC	CASSEAYRTAYNEQFF
TRBV6-6	.	.	TRBJ1-1	TGTGCCAGCAGTTTGACGGAGATGAACACTGAAGCTTTCTTT	CASSLTEMNTEAFF
TRBV27	once	TRBD2	TRBJ2-1	TGTGCCAGCACTAGCGGGAGGGCATTTGATGAGCAGTTCTTC	CASTSGRAFDEQFF
TRBV2	.	.	TRBJ2-2	TGTGCCAGCGGCCACAGGGCTAACACCGGGGAGCTGTTTTTT	CASGHRANTGELFF
TRBV6-5	.	TRBD1	TRBJ2-1	TGTGCCAGCAGACCGGGACAGGGATCCTACAATGAGCAGTTCTTC	CASRPGQGSYNEQFF
TRBV5-4	.	.	TRBJ2-3	TGTGCCAGCAGCTCCCCGCGGACAGATACGCAGTATTTT	CASSSPRTDTQYF
TRBV24-1	.	TRBD1	TRBJ2-3	TGTGCCACCAGTGATTCCTTCGGGACAGGAAGAGCAAACACAGATACGCAGTATTTT	CATSDSFGTGRANTDTQYF
TRBV7-6	medium-sized	TRBD1	TRBJ2-2	TGTGCCAGCAGCCCGACAGGGGGCATCACCGGGGAGCTGTTTTTT	CASSPTGGITGELFF
TRBV24-1	.	TRBD1	TRBJ2-3	TGTGCCACCAGTGATCGGACAGGGGGAGGCACAGATACGCAGTATTTT	CATSDRTGGGTDTQYF